This passage covers 18 T cell receptor beta chains from one sample sequenced in a study of cytomegalovirus exposure and HLA in healthy donors. The PCR made use of 60 Vbeta and 13 Jbeta primers. Produced via immunoSEQ multiplex PCR; TCRdb's table is partial and in-frame only. The sample contains 100,000 to 150,000 clones, more than 65% of which appear only once. The sequencing sample was made of PBMCs. The receptors were gathered from a man aged 50-60 years in good health and CMV-seronegative.

In this sample, this clone turned up a few times. The chain combines TRBV7-3 with TRBJ2-6, with TRBD1 matching 7 bases. The CDR3 runs 16 residues. V was clipped by 6 bases and J by 0 bases; unmatched bases: 5. In germline, CDR1 is SGHTA, CDR2 FQGTGA. CDR3: CASSSDRHSGANVLTF. Here the CDR3 DNA reads TGTGCCAGCAGTTCGGACAGGCACTCTGGGGCCAACGTCCTGACTTTC.

The chain uses TRBV7-2 and TRBJ1-2, with D perhaps TRBD1 (5 bases). The CDR3 is made up of 15 amino acids. CDR1 SGHTA and CDR2 FQGNSA come from the germline V gene. Trimming removed 4 bases from V and 6 bases from J, with 18 bases in between. CDR3 sequence reads: CASSSVGWGADGYTF. The CDR3 DNA is TGTGCCAGCAGCTCGGTTGGATGGGGCGCCGATGGCTACACCTTC.

The chain is built from TRBV21-1 and TRBJ2-5; no check of the table's D call, TRBD1, against the DNA was made. TRBV21-1 is designated a pseudogene. The CDR3 runs to 21 residues. The chain's CDR3 is CASSKAPRQQLVDRAGETQYF. CDR3 nucleotides: TGTGCCAGCAGCAAAGCGCCGCGTCAACAACTAGTCGACAGGGCTGGAGAGACCCAGTACTTC.

The chain is built from TRBV5-1 and TRBJ2-7, with 10 bases lining up with TRBD1. The germline V gene has CDR1 SGHRS and CDR2 YFSETQ. CDR3 length: 15 residues. V trimming: 7 bases; J trimming: 3 bases; junction bases outside the gene matches: 10. CDR3 DNA sequence: TGCGCCAGCCACCCTGGGGACAGGGGTCACTACGAGCAGTACTTC. It encodes CASHPGDRGHYEQYF.

The rearrangement links TRBV27 to TRBJ1-1; D remains unclear. The CDR3 covers 14 residues. With 6 bases removed from V and 3 bases from J, the gap between germline ends came to 14 bases. CDR1 MNHEY and CDR2 SMNVEV come from the germline V gene (reference sequence). CDR3 region: CASSHGGPDTEAFF. CDR3 nucleotide sequence: TGTGCCAGCAGCCATGGCGGTCCTGACACTGAAGCTTTCTTT.

For this clone: The junction does not match germline at one end; this may be a read error. The chain couples TRBV7-7 to TRBJ1-1; D is undetermined. The CDR3 runs to 13 residues. Germline-derived CDR1 and CDR2 are SSHAT and FNYEAQ (reference sequence). CDR3 nucleotide sequence: TGTGCTAGCAGCTCCGGGGTGAACACTGAAGCTTTCTTT. Protein sequence: CASSSGVNTEAFF. Together with reference TRBV7-7 and TRBJ1-1, the CDR3 gives the full variable domain: GAGVSQSPRYKVTKRGQDVTLRCDPISSHATLYWYQQALGQGPEFLTYFNYEAQPDKSGLPSDRFSAERPEGSISTLTIQRTEQRDSAMYRCASSSGVNTEAFFGQGTRLTVV.

V usage is TRBV6-6 and J usage is TRBJ1-2, with a tentative D call TRBD1 (6 bases). The germline CDR1 and CDR2 sequences are MNHNY and SVGAGI (reference sequence). The V end was cut by 6 bases, the J end by 1 base, with 9 bases between. The CDR3 totals 13 residues. The CDR3 DNA is TGTGCCAGCAGCCAGGGGATTAACTATGGCTACACCTTC. Amino acid sequence: CASSQGINYGYTF.

The chain employs TRBV19 and TRBJ2-2, with D perhaps TRBD1 (6 bases). Germline values: CDR1 LNHDA, CDR2 SQIVND (reference sequence). The CDR3 consists of 16 residues. The germline V and J ends were trimmed by 4 bases and 7 bases, with 19 bases remaining between them. CDR3 sequence: CASSTGYRGRGGELFF. The CDR3 DNA reads as TGTGCCAGTAGTACCGGATACCGGGGCAGGGGCGGGGAGCTGTTTTTT.

The rearrangement uses TRBV2 and TRBJ1-3; D is undetermined. This CDR3 region has 16 residues. V was shortened by 1 base and J by 4 bases, with 14 bases between the two germline ends. The germline CDR1 and CDR2 sequences are SNHLY and FYNNEI. Here the CDR3 DNA reads TGTGCCAGCAGTGAAGGATTAACTTCTTGGGGAAACACCATATATTTT. Its protein product is CASSEGLTSWGNTIYF.

This rearrangement joins TRBV4-2 to TRBJ2-3; tentatively, D is TRBD2 (5 bases). Per germline, CDR1 LGHNA and CDR2 YNFKEQ. The CDR3 extends over 12 amino acids. Trimming took off 4 bases at V and 4 bases at J, with 6 bases between the two ends. CDR3 bases: TGTGCCAGCAGCCCCGGGGCAGATACGCAGTATTTT. Amino acids: CASSPGADTQYF.

This sequence joins TRBV19 and TRBJ2-3; a weak D match, TRBD2 (5 bases). CDR1 LNHDA and CDR2 SQIVND come from the germline V gene (reference sequence). This CDR3 is built from 15 residues. V was cut by 3 bases and J by 3 bases, with 13 bases left in between. The DNA of the CDR3 is TGTGCCAGTAGTATGAATCGGGGTAGAACAGATACGCAGTATTTT. Translated, it gives CASSMNRGRTDTQYF. The whole variable domain, remainder taken from reference TRBV19 and TRBJ2-3, is DGGITQSPKYLFRKEGQNVTLSCEQNLNHDAMYWYRQDPGQGLRLIYYSQIVNDFQKGDIAEGYSVSREKKESFPLTVTSAQKNPTAFYLCASSMNRGRTDTQYFGPGTRLTVL.

CDR3 sequence (DNA): TGTGCCAGCAAGGGACAGGCCTACGAGCAGTACTTC. This translates into CASKGQAYEQYF. The gene calls are TRBV2 and TRBJ2-7, with 8 positions matching TRBD1. J was trimmed by 2 bases and V by 7 bases; bases with no gene match: 1. The CDR3 is made up of 12 amino acids. Per the germline V gene, CDR1 is SNHLY and CDR2 is FYNNEI.

The chain has TRBV4-3 and TRBJ2-5; D is ambiguous. The germline V gene has CDR1 LGHNA and CDR2 YSLEER. The CDR3 has 16 amino acids. With 0 bases removed from V and 1 base from J, the gap between germline ends came to 12 bases. CDR3 loop: CASSQEPSYGQETQYF. The CDR3 DNA follows: TGCGCCAGCAGCCAAGAGCCCAGTTATGGCCAAGAGACCCAGTACTTC.

A note on this clone: This same CDR3 is encoded by further DNA sequences in the sample. CDR3 nucleotide sequence: TGTGCCAGCTCACCCAACCAAGAGACCCAGTACTTC. It translates to CASSPNQETQYF. V gene TRBV18 combines with J gene TRBJ2-5; unclear D gene. Germline values: CDR1 KGHSH, CDR2 LQKENI. V was clipped by 3 bases and J by 0 bases, with 2 bases between them. This CDR3 spans 12 amino acids.

The V and J genes are TRBV4-1 and TRBJ2-2; 9 bases line up with TRBD2. Germline V CDR1 and CDR2: MGHRA, YSYEKL. This CDR3 is 17 amino acids long. V shed 0 bases and J 7 bases; nucleotides not matched to a gene: 9. CDR3 nucleotides: TGCGCCAGCAGCCAAGAGTGGGGCGGGGGGGCCGACGGGGAGCTGTTTTTT. Amino acids: CASSQEWGGGADGELFF.

A few counts support this clone. The chain carries TRBV29-1 and TRBJ2-7; 8 nucleotides match TRBD1. The trim removed 6 bases at V and 2 bases at J, leaving 3 bases unmatched. The CDR3 is made up of 12 amino acids. CDR1 is SQVTM and CDR2 is ANQGSEA in the germline V gene. CDR3 coding DNA: TGCAGCGTCGGGACAGGCACCTACGAGCAGTACTTC. Translated: CSVGTGTYEQYF.

This clone was seen once. V and J are TRBV5-1 and TRBJ1-5, with D tentatively TRBD1 (6 bases). Trimming removed 0 bases at V and 7 bases at J, with 14 bases between. CDR1 is SGHRS, CDR2 YFSETQ, per germline. This CDR3 has 15 residues. The CDR3 nucleotides read TGCGCCAGCAGCTTGGTGGGGACATCCAGGCAGCCCCAGCATTTT. It specifies CASSLVGTSRQPQHF.

The CDR3: CASSPILSGITGELFF. The CDR3 DNA sequence: TGTGCCAGCTCACCAATACTATCGGGGATCACCGGGGAGCTGTTTTTT. V gene TRBV18 combines with J gene TRBJ2-2, with D perhaps TRBD2 (5 bases). The germline V gene encodes CDR1 KGHSH and CDR2 LQKENI. The CDR3 runs 16 residues. Trimming shortened V by 2 bases and J by 4 bases, and 14 bases separated the two germline ends.